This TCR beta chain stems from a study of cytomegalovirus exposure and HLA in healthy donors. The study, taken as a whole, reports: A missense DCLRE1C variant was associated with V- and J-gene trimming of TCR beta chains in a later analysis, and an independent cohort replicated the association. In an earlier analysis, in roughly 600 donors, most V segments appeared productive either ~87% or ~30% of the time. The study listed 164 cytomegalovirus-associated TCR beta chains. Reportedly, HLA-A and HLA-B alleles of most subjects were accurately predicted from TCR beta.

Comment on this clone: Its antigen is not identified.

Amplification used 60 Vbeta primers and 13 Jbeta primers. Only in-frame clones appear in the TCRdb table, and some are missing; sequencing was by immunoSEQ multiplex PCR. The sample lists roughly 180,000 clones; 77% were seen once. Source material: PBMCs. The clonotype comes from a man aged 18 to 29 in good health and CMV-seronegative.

The CDR3 coding sequence is TGTGCCAGCAGCACAGGACACCTTAGCAATCAGCCCCAGCATTTT. It is translated as CASSTGHLSNQPQHF. The V call is TRBV6-1, the J call TRBJ1-5; tentative D call: TRBD1 (5 bases). The CDR3 covers 15 residues. Germline-derived CDR1 and CDR2 are MNHNS and SASEGT. The V and J ends lost 6 bases and 0 bases respectively, with 12 bases between them.